This TCR beta chain derives from a study of T-cell memory formation after mild COVID-19. Via MiXCR, TCRdb re-called the 5' RACE reads, giving one row per CDR3 protein. The sample lists approximately 150,000 distinct CDR3 sequences; more than 14% were seen once. The sample holds many counts of this clonotype. Its target is not known. This CDR3 spans 14 amino acids. With V trimmed by 2 bases and J by 8 bases, 6 bases remained unmatched. Germline V CDR1 and CDR2: SGHTA, FQGNSA. Overall study results and limits: Memory cells collected pre-infection included some clones that later responded, suggesting cross-reactive memory joined. Day 15 to 85 contractors were CD4/CD8 balanced; later expanders leaned CD4+.

This sequence originates from an adult woman who had mild COVID-19 (a few samples of this study predate the infection). Cell type and time point are not known. The sample comprised PBMCs or a T cell subset sorted from them (not recorded which). This chain uses TRBV7-2 with TRBJ2-1, with 7 bases fitting TRBD1. The CDR3 spells CASSLSEGADEQFF. The CDR3 region has the DNA TGTGCCAGCAGCTTATCAGAGGGGGCCGATGAGCAGTTCTTC.